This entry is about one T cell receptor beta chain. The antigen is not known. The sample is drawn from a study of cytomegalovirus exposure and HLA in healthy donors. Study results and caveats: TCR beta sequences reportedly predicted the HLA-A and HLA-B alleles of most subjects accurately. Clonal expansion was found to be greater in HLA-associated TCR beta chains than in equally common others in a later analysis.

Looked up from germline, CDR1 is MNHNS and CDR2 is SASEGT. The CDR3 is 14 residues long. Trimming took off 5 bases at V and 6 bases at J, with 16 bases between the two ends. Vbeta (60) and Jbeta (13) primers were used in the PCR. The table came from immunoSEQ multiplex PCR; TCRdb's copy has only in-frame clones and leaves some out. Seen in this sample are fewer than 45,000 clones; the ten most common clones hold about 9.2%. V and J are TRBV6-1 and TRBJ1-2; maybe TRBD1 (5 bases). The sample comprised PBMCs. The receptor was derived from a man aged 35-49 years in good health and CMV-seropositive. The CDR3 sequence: CASSFSGGMNGYTF. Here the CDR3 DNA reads TGTGCCAGCAGTTTTAGCGGGGGTATGAATGGCTACACCTTC.